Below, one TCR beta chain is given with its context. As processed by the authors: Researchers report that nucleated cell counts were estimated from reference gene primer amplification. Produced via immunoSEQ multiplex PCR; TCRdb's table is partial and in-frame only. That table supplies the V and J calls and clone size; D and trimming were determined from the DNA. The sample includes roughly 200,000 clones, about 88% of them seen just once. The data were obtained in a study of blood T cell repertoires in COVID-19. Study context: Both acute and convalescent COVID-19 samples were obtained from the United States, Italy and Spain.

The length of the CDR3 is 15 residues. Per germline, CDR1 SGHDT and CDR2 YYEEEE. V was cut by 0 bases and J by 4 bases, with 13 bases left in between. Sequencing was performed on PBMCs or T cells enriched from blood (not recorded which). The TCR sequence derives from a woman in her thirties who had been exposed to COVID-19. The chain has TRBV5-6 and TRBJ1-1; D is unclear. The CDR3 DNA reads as TGTGCCAGCAGCTTGGGGAGTACCCGGGGCACTGAAGCTTTCTTT. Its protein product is CASSLGSTRGTEAFF.